The present T cell receptor (beta chain) was sequenced within a study of beta chain features in type 1 diabetes. Of the isolated RNA, all was reverse transcribed, and so the sequenced material was expressed TCRB transcripts. Libraries were prepared by immunoSEQ multiplex PCR; TCRdb keeps only in-frame clonotypes and omits some of them. This table holds 30,000 to 45,000 clones, 50% to 75% found once. The CDR3 has 14 residues. Germline CDR1 is SGHTS and CDR2 is YDEGEE. V gave up 0 bases and J gave up 2 bases, with 7 bases separating them. V is TRBV5-8 and J is TRBJ2-3, with D possibly being TRBD2 (5 bases). The specimen sequenced was Tregs from blood. The origin of this receptor is a woman aged 25 to 45 in good health. The CDR3 protein is CASSLGGPTDTQYF. In nucleotides, the CDR3 is TGTGCCAGCAGCTTGGGAGGGCCCACAGATACGCAGTATTTT.